The entry below describes one T cell receptor beta chain. This sample was included in a study of shared clonotypes between healthy human individuals. Data came from immunoSEQ multiplex PCR; TCRdb stores just in-frame clones and leaves some out. Seen here are 170,000 or so clones, 66% observed once, and the top ten hold around 9.3%. The CDR3 spans 11 residues. The V gene's germline CDR1 is ENHRY and CDR2 SYGVKD. V lost 8 bases to trimming and J lost 2 bases, with 7 bases between them. The sample was memory CD4+ T cells sorted from blood. The subset: CD45RA-negative fraction. The chain combines TRBV10-3 with TRBJ2-7, with D hard to call. The TCR was taken from a man aged 25 to 45 in good health. The CDR3 nucleotides are TGTGCCATCGGGAAAGCCTACGAGCAGTACTTC. This gives the protein CAIGKAYEQYF.